A selection of T cell receptor beta chains follows, all from one sample in a study of T cells in localized non-small cell lung cancer. Clones were read by immunoSEQ multiplex PCR, and TCRdb kept only the in-frame ones, dropping some. The table includes approximately 83,000 clones, roughly 90% detected once. Sequencing was performed on PBMCs, taken before any cancer treatment. Receptors were obtained from a woman between 40 and 69 years old with stage II squamous cell lung carcinoma. CDR3s include the opening cysteine and the closing phenylalanine or tryptophan. A D gene is named only where the DNA matches it firmly. The size entry is marked missing in some rows and otherwise reads once, few, many or a size class.

d_gene,j_gene,v_gene,abundance,CDR3nt,CDR3aa
.,TRBJ2-2,TRBV10-3,.,TGTGCCATCACCTGGGGACGCTCGAACACCGGGGAGCTGTTTTTT,CAITWGRSNTGELFF
TRBD2,TRBJ2-3,TRBV7-2,.,TGTGCCAGCACATTTAGCGGGGGGTCAGCCACAGATACGCAGTATTTT,CASTFSGGSATDTQYF
TRBD1,TRBJ1-3,TRBV10-3,.,TGTGCCACCCGCACAGGGGGCGGTGGAAACACCATATATTTT,CATRTGGGGNTIYF
.,TRBJ1-2,TRBV27,.,TGTGCCAGCAGTTTGACAGGCCTTTCCTATTATGGCTACACCTTC,CASSLTGLSYYGYTF
.,TRBJ2-3,TRBV20-1,.,TGCAGTGCTAGATTAGGGGATACGCAGTATTTT,CSARLGDTQYF
TRBD1,TRBJ1-5,TRBV15,.,TGTGCCACCAGCAGCGGTTTAGACAGGGGAGGCAATCAGCCCCAGCATTTT,CATSSGLDRGGNQPQHF
.,TRBJ2-3,TRBV19,.,TGTGCCAGTAGTAACCCCGTGGGGGGCTGGGGAGATACGCAGTATTTT,CASSNPVGGWGDTQYF
.,TRBJ2-2,TRBV5-6,.,TGTGCCAGCAGCGCGGATAGTGGGGGGCGCACCGGGGAGCTGTTTTTT,CASSADSGGRTGELFF
TRBD1,TRBJ1-6,TRBV2,.,TGTGCCAGCAGTGAAACCCGGGACAGGGGTAATTCACCCCTCCACTTT,CASSETRDRGNSPLHF
TRBD1,TRBJ1-1,TRBV30,.,TGTGCCTGGAGTCATGAGGACAGGGGAACTGAAGCTTTCTTT,CAWSHEDRGTEAFF
.,TRBJ2-7,TRBV27,.,TGTGCCAGCAGCTCGGGGGATAGATACGAGCAGTACTTC,CASSSGDRYEQYF
.,TRBJ1-5,TRBV19,.,TGTGCCAGTAGCGAGGGACGCGGGTTGGTCAAGCCCCAGCATTTT,CASSEGRGLVKPQHF
.,TRBJ1-1,TRBV5-6,.,TGTGCCAGCAGCTTGGCTGGGAACACTGAAGCTTTCTTT,CASSLAGNTEAFF
TRBD1,TRBJ1-5,TRBV2,.,TGTGCCAGCAGCGATCGGACAGGGGGCAATCAGCCCCAGCATTTT,CASSDRTGGNQPQHF
.,TRBJ2-7,TRBV11-3,.,TGTGCCAGCAGCTCCCCGGGGACCGAGCAGTACTTC,CASSSPGTEQYF
.,TRBJ2-5,TRBV2,.,TGTGCCAGCAGTGAAGACTCGATGAGGGAGCAGTACTTC,CASSEDSMREQYF
TRBD2,TRBJ2-1,TRBV27,.,TGTGCCAGCACCGCAAGGGAAACTAGCGAGTACAATGAGCAGTTCTTC,CASTARETSEYNEQFF
TRBD1,TRBJ2-5,TRBV10-3,.,TGTGCCATCAGTCCAGTCGGAAACGGGACAGCGACCCAGTACTTC,CAISPVGNGTATQYF
.,TRBJ1-5,TRBV7-2,.,TGTGCCAGCAGCTTATCATCTTCCAATCAGCCCCAGCATTTT,CASSLSSSNQPQHF
TRBD1,TRBJ2-1,TRBV7-9,.,TGTGCCAGCAGCTCCCGGGACAGGGAATGGAATGAGCAGTTCTTC,CASSSRDREWNEQFF
.,TRBJ2-1,TRBV7-2,.,TGTGCCAGCAGCCCTGAGGTCTTCAATAAGGAGGAGCAGTTCTTC,CASSPEVFNKEEQFF
.,TRBJ2-7,TRBV15,.,TGTGCCACCAGCAGAGTCAACAAGTACGAGCAGTACTTC,CATSRVNKYEQYF
.,TRBJ2-7,TRBV4-1,.,TGCGCCAGCAGCCAAGCGGGGACCCCTTCGTCGCAGTACTTC,CASSQAGTPSSQYF
.,TRBJ1-3,TRBV28,.,TGTGCCAGCATCCCTGACAGCTCTGGAAACACCATATATTTT,CASIPDSSGNTIYF
.,TRBJ1-2,TRBV18,.,TGTGCCAGCTCACCATTTGCCAGCTATGGCTACACCTTC,CASSPFASYGYTF
.,TRBJ2-1,TRBV30,.,TGTGCCTGGAGTGTGGGGCTTACCAATGAGCAGTTCTTC,CAWSVGLTNEQFF
.,TRBJ2-1,TRBV7-2,.,TGTGCCAGCAGCTTAGTGGCCGCATACAATGAGCAGTTCTTC,CASSLVAAYNEQFF
TRBD1,TRBJ1-5,TRBV28,.,TGTGCCAGCACCCTCGGGACAGGGAACAATCAGCCCCAGCATTTT,CASTLGTGNNQPQHF
.,TRBJ2-1,TRBV30,.,TGTGCCTGGAGTGAGGGGTATGAGCAGTTCTTC,CAWSEGYEQFF
.,TRBJ1-2,TRBV5-5,.,TGTGCCAGCAGCCCCGGGACCGATAACTATGGCTACACCTTC,CASSPGTDNYGYTF
TRBD1,TRBJ2-2,TRBV6-1,.,TGTGCCAGCAGTGTACAGGGGACCGGGGAGCTGTTTTTT,CASSVQGTGELFF
.,TRBJ2-7,TRBV5-8,.,TGTGCCAGCAGCTTGACGAATTTGCGGGAGCAGTACTTC,CASSLTNLREQYF
.,TRBJ2-5,TRBV15,.,TGTGCCACCAGCAGAGATCGGCGTTCCAGGACGGAGACCCAGTACTTC,CATSRDRRSRTETQYF
.,TRBJ1-5,TRBV15,.,TGTGCCACCAGCAGACAGGGAAATCAGCCCCAGCATTTT,CATSRQGNQPQHF
.,TRBJ1-2,TRBV6-1,.,TGTGCCAGCAGTGAACAAGGGACGGGCTACCGCTATGGCTACACCTTC,CASSEQGTGYRYGYTF
.,TRBJ1-1,TRBV29-1,.,TGCAGCGTTGCCCAGATTGAAGCTTTCTTT,CSVAQIEAFF
TRBD1,TRBJ2-1,TRBV5-1,.,TGCGCCAGCAGCTTCATACAGGGGACCAATGAGCAGTTCTTC,CASSFIQGTNEQFF
.,TRBJ1-5,TRBV19,.,TGTGCCACCCAGTCCCGGGCAGTAAGAGCTCCTAGCAATCAGCCCCAGCATTTT,CATQSRAVRAPSNQPQHF
TRBD2,TRBJ2-3,TRBV7-8,.,TGTGCCAGCAGACCAGAGGGGTGGCGGGAGGGCCACGATACGCAGTATTTT,CASRPEGWREGHDTQYF
.,TRBJ1-1,TRBV6-6,.,TGTGCCAGCAGTTGGGAGGGAGGGACTGAAGCTTTCTTT,CASSWEGGTEAFF
.,TRBJ1-2,TRBV6-6,few,TGTGCCAGCAGTTCCTTCTCCGGGGACTATGGCTACACCTTC,CASSSFSGDYGYTF
TRBD1,TRBJ2-7,TRBV29-1,.,TGCAGCGGCCGGACAGGTTCCTACGAGCAGTACTTC,CSGRTGSYEQYF
.,TRBJ1-2,TRBV6-5,.,TGTGCCAGCAGTTGGCAGGGCTTCCAAGGCTACACCTTC,CASSWQGFQGYTF
.,TRBJ1-2,TRBV27,.,TGTGCCAGCAGCTCTCGGGGGAGGAACTATGGCTACACCTTC,CASSSRGRNYGYTF
TRBD1,TRBJ1-1,TRBV29-1,.,TGCAGCGTAAACAGGGGGCTGGGGGGAACTGAAGCTTTCTTT,CSVNRGLGGTEAFF
TRBD2,TRBJ2-2,TRBV5-1,.,TGCGCCAGCAGCTCGAGGGAGCGGGGGGGCCTTTCTGGCACCGGGGAGCTGTTTTTT,CASSSRERGGLSGTGELFF
.,TRBJ1-5,TRBV7-6,.,TGTGCCAGCAGCTTAGTTGGTCGGGATGAGGGCCCCAATCAGCCCCAGCATTTT,CASSLVGRDEGPNQPQHF
TRBD2,TRBJ2-7,TRBV19,.,TGTGCCAGTAGTCGGGGGGGGCCCTACGAGCAGTACTTC,CASSRGGPYEQYF
.,TRBJ1-5,TRBV7-9,.,TGTGCCAGCAGCCTACAGGGAAGTCAGCCCCAGCATTTT,CASSLQGSQPQHF
.,TRBJ1-5,TRBV6-1,.,TGTGCCAGCAGTGAACGGGGGCCCCAGCATTTT,CASSERGPQHF
TRBD1,TRBJ2-3,TRBV13,.,TGTGCCAGCGGAGACAGGGGCACAGATACGCAGTATTTT,CASGDRGTDTQYF
TRBD1,TRBJ1-2,TRBV7-9,.,TGTGCCAGCAGCTTGGAGACAGGGAGTGGTGGCTACACCTTC,CASSLETGSGGYTF
.,TRBJ2-3,TRBV19,.,TGTGCCAGTAGTATGTCTAGTGGGCGCACAGATACGCAGTATTTT,CASSMSSGRTDTQYF
.,TRBJ1-2,TRBV10-2,.,TGCGCCAGCAGTGAGAGGAGGGACTATGGCTACACCTTC,CASSERRDYGYTF
.,TRBJ1-5,TRBV30,.,TGTGCCTGGAGTGTCTCAGGGCGCGGTCAGCCCCAGCATTTT,CAWSVSGRGQPQHF
.,TRBJ1-5,TRBV19,.,TGTGCCAGTAGTATCGTGCAGTTCTATAGCAATCAGCCCCAGCATTTT,CASSIVQFYSNQPQHF
.,TRBJ2-5,TRBV29-1,.,TGCAGCGTTTCCTCCCGGACAGAAGAGACCCAGTACTTC,CSVSSRTEETQYF
.,TRBJ2-7,TRBV12-5,.,TGTGCTAGTGGTTTAGACAGCTCCTACGAGCAGTACTTC,CASGLDSSYEQYF
TRBD1,TRBJ1-1,TRBV2,.,TGTGCCAGCAGTGGAGGACAGGTAACTGAAGCTTTCTTT,CASSGGQVTEAFF
.,TRBJ1-5,TRBV2,.,TGTGCCAGCAGTGGGAGACAGTTTAGCAATCAGCCCCAGCATTTT,CASSGRQFSNQPQHF